These T cell receptor beta chains were read from a single sample in a study of immune cell composition in non-small cell lung cancer. Clones were sequenced by immunoSEQ multiplex PCR, and TCRdb holds only the in-frame ones, with some missing. The data contain around 5,000 clones, approximately 78% of them singletons. What was sequenced was lung tumor tissue. Source of these receptors: a human donor with non-small cell lung cancer. CDR3s include the opening cysteine and the closing phenylalanine or tryptophan. The D gene is left open where the match is weak. Part of the rows lack a size; the others show once, few, many or a class for expanded clones.

clone_size	d_call	v_call	j_call	cdr3_aa	cdr3_nt
-	-	TRBV6-4	TRBJ2-3	CASSEAHGTDTQYF	TGTGCCAGCAGCGAAGCCCACGGCACAGATACGCAGTATTTT
-	TRBD1	TRBV29-1	TRBJ2-7	CSVEDRETGPYEQYF	TGCAGCGTTGAAGATCGTGAGACAGGGCCCTACGAGCAGTACTTC
medium-sized	TRBD1	TRBV5-4	TRBJ2-2	CASSPLRDRNTGELFF	TGTGCCAGCAGCCCGCTAAGGGACAGAAACACCGGGGAGCTGTTTTTT
-	TRBD2	TRBV28	TRBJ2-3	CASSFNSGRRTDTQYF	TGTGCCAGCAGTTTTAACAGCGGGAGGCGTACAGATACGCAGTATTTT
once	-	TRBV12-2	TRBJ1-2	CASSGEINYGYTF	TGTGCAAGTAGCGGGGAGATAAACTATGGCTACACCTTC
-	TRBD1	TRBV5-4	TRBJ2-1	CASRKTGGSYNEQFF	TGTGCCAGCAGAAAAACAGGGGGCTCCTACAATGAGCAGTTCTTC
-	-	TRBV29-1	TRBJ1-2	CSVDKRSGTNYGYTF	TGCAGCGTTGACAAGAGGTCAGGGACTAACTATGGCTACACCTTC
-	-	TRBV5-1	TRBJ2-6	CASSLGDRRANVLTF	TGCGCCAGCAGCTTGGGCGACAGAAGGGCCAACGTCCTGACTTTC
-	TRBD1	TRBV5-1	TRBJ2-2	CASSLDRGAGELFF	TGCGCCAGCAGCTTGGACAGGGGGGCCGGGGAGCTGTTTTTT
-	-	TRBV27	TRBJ2-1	CASSIRRPYNEQFF	TGTGCCAGCAGCATCCGGCGGCCGTACAATGAGCAGTTCTTC
-	-	TRBV18	TRBJ1-1	CASSPLDSLASTEAFF	TGTGCCAGCTCACCCCTAGACAGTTTGGCCAGCACTGAAGCTTTCTTT
-	TRBD2	TRBV11-2	TRBJ2-3	CASSSTSGGPGDTQYF	TGTGCCAGCAGCTCGACTAGCGGGGGCCCTGGAGATACGCAGTATTTT
-	TRBD1	TRBV18	TRBJ1-6	CASSPNTRDRGARNSPLHF	TGTGCCAGCTCACCGAACACCCGGGACAGGGGTGCACGTAATTCACCCCTCCACTTT
-	TRBD1	TRBV6-6	TRBJ2-7	CASSYGGTGDLF	TGTGCCAGCAGTTACGGAGGGACAGGGGATCTCTTC
-	-	TRBV2	TRBJ1-6	CASSDEENSPLHF	TGTGCCAGCAGTGATGAGGAGAATTCACCCCTCCACTTT
-	-	TRBV19	TRBJ1-1	CASSRMDRNTEAFF	TGTGCCAGTAGTAGAATGGACAGGAACACTGAAGCTTTCTTT
once	-	TRBV7-8	TRBJ2-5	CASSSSVGHFKETQYF	TGTGCCAGCAGCTCGTCTGTTGGGCACTTTAAAGAGACCCAGTACTTC
-	-	TRBV5-1	TRBJ1-4	CASSSLGAGANEKLFF	TGCGCCAGCAGCTCACTTGGGGCAGGGGCTAATGAAAAACTGTTTTTT
-	TRBD2	TRBV19	TRBJ2-1	CASSFPRGLAAIYNEQFF	TGTGCCAGTAGTTTCCCTCGGGGACTAGCGGCCATCTACAATGAGCAGTTCTTC
-	-	TRBV7-6	TRBJ1-1	CASSLAPQGLNTEAFF	TGTGCCAGCAGCTTAGCCCCACAGGGACTGAACACTGAAGCTTTCTTT
few	-	TRBV11-3	TRBJ2-7	CASSLSRGYEQYF	TGTGCCAGCAGCTTAAGCAGAGGCTACGAGCAGTACTTC
few	-	TRBV6-1	TRBJ1-5	CASILQASPIGPQHF	TGTGCCAGCATCCTCCAGGCCAGCCCGATTGGGCCCCAGCATTTT
-	TRBD1	TRBV7-2	TRBJ1-5	CASTDRVNQPQHF	TGTGCCAGCACGGACAGGGTGAACCAGCCCCAGCATTTT
-	-	TRBV28	TRBJ1-1	CASSLGGLNTEAFF	TGTGCCAGCAGTTTAGGAGGGTTGAACACTGAAGCTTTCTTT
-	-	TRBV7-2	TRBJ2-7	CASSLGGPPGKQYF	TGTGCCAGCAGCTTAGGGGGGCCCCCGGGAAAGCAGTACTTC
-	-	TRBV7-9	TRBJ1-3	CASSFIVGNTIYF	TGTGCCAGCAGCTTTATCGTTGGAAACACCATATATTTT
-	TRBD2	TRBV7-2	TRBJ2-2	CASSRRGGHTGELFF	TGTGCCAGCAGCCGCCGGGGGGGGCACACCGGGGAGCTGTTTTTT
-	-	TRBV6-1	TRBJ2-5	CASSLIQETQYF	TGTGCCAGCAGTCTAATTCAAGAGACCCAGTACTTC
-	TRBD1	TRBV10-3	TRBJ1-2	CAISESPGQGNYGYTF	TGTGCCATCAGTGAGTCCCCGGGACAGGGGAACTATGGCTACACCTTC
-	TRBD1	TRBV5-4	TRBJ2-6	CASSLQGTGANVLTF	TGTGCCAGCAGCTTACAGGGGACTGGGGCCAACGTCCTGACTTTC
-	TRBD1	TRBV27	TRBJ1-2	CASSPRRQGGNTF	TGTGCCAGCTCGCCAAGGAGACAGGGGGGGAACACCTTC
-	TRBD1	TRBV11-3	TRBJ1-1	CASSSMDRDGNEAFF	TGTGCCAGCAGCTCTATGGACAGGGATGGGAATGAAGCTTTCTTT
-	-	TRBV13	TRBJ1-1	CASSYNSAEAFF	TGTGCCAGCAGCTATAATTCCGCTGAAGCTTTCTTT
few	TRBD1	TRBV2	TRBJ1-1	CASLRNRGSEAFF	TGTGCCAGCTTGAGAAACAGGGGGAGTGAAGCTTTCTTT
-	-	TRBV29-1	TRBJ1-1	CSVGNPGEAFF	TGCAGCGTTGGAAACCCAGGAGAAGCTTTCTTT
few	-	TRBV4-3	TRBJ1-1	CASSQVGGLGEAFF	TGCGCCAGCAGCCAAGTGGGGGGGTTGGGTGAAGCTTTCTTT
-	-	TRBV6-6	TRBJ2-2	CASSSKNTGELFF	TGTGCCAGCAGTTCAAAGAACACCGGGGAGCTGTTTTTT
-	TRBD1	TRBV5-1	TRBJ1-2	CASSQDRASGYTF	TGCGCCAGCAGCCAAGACAGGGCCTCTGGCTACACCTTC
-	-	TRBV6-5	TRBJ1-1	CASSLQGNTEAFF	TGTGCCAGCAGCCTACAGGGGAACACTGAAGCTTTCTTT
-	TRBD1	TRBV19	TRBJ1-5	CASGPGQGNQPQHF	TGTGCCAGCGGACCGGGACAGGGAAATCAGCCCCAGCATTTT
few	-	TRBV2	TRBJ2-7	CASSRQGFNEQYF	TGTGCCAGCAGTCGGCAGGGGTTCAACGAGCAGTACTTC